This is a list of T cell receptor beta chains from one sample in a study of CD8 T cells in Susac syndrome. MiXCR was run by TCRdb on the immunoSEQ multiplex PCR reads, yielding one entry per CDR3 protein. Among 160,000 or so distinct CDR3 sequences listed, over 85% were seen once. The sequenced sample was CD4+ T cells from PBMCs. The receptors come from a human donor in good health. Each CDR3 is given with its conserved first and last residue. The order of the fields is V gene, CDR3 length, J gene, CDR3 protein.

v_gene: TRBV2; len: 17; j_gene: TRBJ2-3; CDR3aa: CASSERGAQTNTDTQYF
v_gene: TRBV29-1; len: 13; j_gene: TRBJ2-5; CDR3aa: CSAEGGLQETQYF
v_gene: TRBV29-1; len: 13; j_gene: TRBJ2-3; CDR3aa: CSVEQGSTDTQYF
v_gene: TRBV20-1; len: 14; j_gene: TRBJ1-4; CDR3aa: CSALGQPTNEKLFF
v_gene: TRBV27; len: 14; j_gene: TRBJ1-1; CDR3aa: CAVGRGGLNTEAFF
v_gene: TRBV4-2; len: 16; j_gene: TRBJ2-3; CDR3aa: CASSQEGGGYTDTQYF
v_gene: TRBV11-2; len: 12; j_gene: TRBJ1-1; CDR3aa: CASGLGGTEAFF
v_gene: TRBV4-2; len: 13; j_gene: TRBJ2-3; CDR3aa: CASSQEYVNTQYF
v_gene: TRBV5-1; len: 13; j_gene: TRBJ1-1; CDR3aa: CASTRTGDTEAFF
v_gene: TRBV6-6; len: 16; j_gene: TRBJ1-1; CDR3aa: CASSYSISDWNTEAFF